The 6 T cell receptor beta chains listed next were all sequenced from one sample in a study of blood T cell repertoires in COVID-19 (dated by TCRdb to 2020 to 2021). Library preparation employed the immunoSEQ multiplex PCR assay. TCRdb holds this immuneACCESS table with in-frame rearrangements only. Some clones are missing; in checked studies, unresolved V genes explain under half, and the rest has no known cause. For this sample there are a few hundred thousand clones; over 75% appear just once. The biggest ten clones account for about 4.6% of the sample. Sequencing was performed on PBMCs or T cells enriched from blood (not recorded which). These receptor sequences come from a young man who had recovered from COVID-19.

V is TRBV28 and J is TRBJ2-5; 10 bases line up with TRBD1. V was clipped by 5 bases and J by 7 bases; unmatched bases: 19. The V gene's germline CDR1 is MDHEN and CDR2 SYDVKM. CDR3 length: 18 residues. CDR3 in DNA: TGTGCCAGCAGTCCCCTATCGTTGGGACAGGGGTTAGGAGTGACCCAGTACTTC. Amino acids: CASSPLSLGQGLGVTQYF.

This chain joins TRBV13 and TRBJ2-7; 9 positions agree with TRBD1. V trimming: 4 bases; J trimming: 5 bases; junction bases outside the gene matches: 6. Per germline, CDR1 PRHDT and CDR2 FYEKMQ (reference sequence). This CDR3 contains 14 residues. CDR3 amino acids: CASSSRTGVNEQYF. Written as DNA, the CDR3 is TGTGCCAGCAGCTCTCGGACAGGGGTGAACGAGCAGTACTTC.

The chain couples TRBV11-2 to TRBJ2-4; maybe TRBD2 (5 bases). This CDR3 contains 14 residues. From germline, CDR1 is SGHAT and CDR2 FQNNGV. Trimming cost V 4 bases and J 5 bases, with 12 bases left between them. CDR3 in DNA: TGTGCCAGCAGCTCGTGGAGGTGGGAAAACATTCAGTACTTC. This sequence encodes CASSSWRWENIQYF.

The V call is TRBV7-6, the J call TRBJ1-1; D is perhaps TRBD1 (6 bases). CDR3 length: 14 amino acids. Germline V CDR1 and CDR2: SGHVS, FNYEAQ. V was pared by 6 bases and J by 3 bases, with 14 bases between. The CDR3 DNA reads TGTGCCAGCAGACAAGGGGGAGGGTACACTGAAGCTTTCTTT. It is translated as CASRQGGGYTEAFF. The entire variable domain, with the rest obtained from reference TRBV7-6 and TRBJ1-1, is as follows: GAGVSQSPRYKVTKRGQDVALRCDPISGHVSLYWYRQALGQGPEFLTYFNYEAQQDKSGLPNDRFSAERPEGSISTLTIQRTEQRDSAMYRCASRQGGGYTEAFFGQGTRLTVV.

This clone occurred once. V usage is TRBV27 and J usage is TRBJ2-7, with D tentatively TRBD1 (6 bases). V was cut by 10 bases and J by 3 bases, with 16 bases left in between. The CDR3 totals 13 residues. Germline CDR1 MNHEY, CDR2 SMNVEV (reference sequence). CDR3 sequence reads: CATAAGAYYEQYF. The DNA for the CDR3 is TGTGCCACCGCGGCAGGGGCCTACTACGAGCAGTACTTC.

The rearrangement links TRBV11-3 to TRBJ1-3; D is uncertain. Germline V gene lookup returns CDR1 SGHNT and CDR2 YENEEA. This CDR3 spans 13 amino acids. Between the trimmed V and J ends, which lost 5 bases and 2 bases, there was a span of 7 bases. The DNA for the CDR3 is TGTGCCAGCAGCCCCCTCCCTGGAAACACCATATATTTT. Translating gives CASSPLPGNTIYF. The full variable domain, rest sourced from reference TRBV11-3 and TRBJ1-3, is EAGVVQSPRYKIIEKKQPVAFWCNPISGHNTLYWYLQNLGQGPELLIRYENEEAVDDSQLPKDRFSAERLKGVDSTLKIQPAELGDSAVYLCASSPLPGNTIYFGEGSWLTVV.